Below, one T cell receptor (beta chain) is given with its context. Its antigen is not known. This CDR3 spans 17 amino acids. V lost 0 bases and J 4 bases, leaving 17 bases between the germline ends. CDR1 SGHKS and CDR2 YYEKEE come from the germline V gene (reference sequence). The sample is drawn from a study of T-cell reconstitution after alpha-beta-depleted transplantation in children. Unique molecular identifiers were used in preparing the TCRbeta library. MiXCR, run by TCRdb on the PCR reads, gives a single entry per CDR3 protein. The sample consists of around 800,000 distinct CDR3 sequences, about 15% of them appearing once. Study-level points and caveats: About two months after transplant, alpha-beta T cells reportedly came from several hundred expanded graft clones.

The source was PBMCs, mostly from graft donor cells, collected 360 days after TCRalphabeta/CD19-depleted stem cell transplant. This chain connects TRBV5-5 to TRBJ1-5, with D possibly being TRBD1 (6 bases). The receptor's source is a male patient younger than 18 who had a stem cell transplant for acute lymphoblastic leukemia, so the T cells may come from the graft donor. The DNA for the CDR3 is TGTGCCAGCAGCTTGGCCGGGGTTCAGGGGCGGAATCAGCCCCAGCATTTT. It translates to CASSLAGVQGRNQPQHF.